This T cell receptor beta chain was recorded in a study of early T cells in non-severe SARS-CoV-2 infection. Study in general: The chains were unpaired, and the sequenced material was bulk RNA from unsorted whole blood.

The TCR library protocol was used to attach unique molecular identifiers. These identifiers were attached to individual cDNA molecules. MiXCR was run by TCRdb on the 5' RACE reads, yielding one entry per CDR3 protein. The top ten hold around 8% of the sample, which has tens of thousands of distinct CDR3 sequences, 10% seen once. Findings and caveats of the study: VDJdb-based annotation leaned toward anti-spike CD8 responses and missed private and CD4 specificities.

The germline CDR1 and CDR2 sequences are LGHNA and YSLEER. V dropped 1 base and J dropped 4 bases, with 20 bases sitting between them. This CDR3 spans 18 amino acids. This clonotype was observed a few times. Its antigen is as yet unknown. The rearrangement links TRBV4-3 to TRBJ2-1, with D perhaps TRBD2 (8 bases). The clonotype was recovered from an adult who was a healthcare worker with PCR-confirmed SARS-CoV-2 infection or an uninfected control (not recorded which). The specimen was whole blood, collected at baseline. CDR3 nucleotides: TGCGCCAGCAGCCAAGGCGACAGGGCGGGGGGACTATACAATGAGCAGTTCTTC. Translation: CASSQGDRAGGLYNEQFF.